This record looks at one T cell receptor (beta chain) sequence and its context. The table lists this clonotype with a few counts. The antigen it binds to is not known. No base qualities exist here, and no much larger clone lies one base off it. The data were obtained in a study of CD8+CD57+ T cells in acquired aplastic anemia (dated by TCRdb to 2017 to 2018). In terms of the full investigation: On average, sorted CD4+ and CD8+ cells yielded around 3.4 ug of extracted DNA, with a range of roughly 0.18 to 27.4 ug. CD8+CD57+ expansion was defined as a frequency above the mean frequency observed in healthy subjects. Points the paper makes about the study in general: About 30 CD8+ CDR3 sequences were found to be shared between patients and controls, but these sequences appeared to be highly expressed in patients and within the immunodominant clones of the patients. Between patients and healthy controls, no significant difference in CD8+ Simpson's diversity was found (P=0.060).

The patients picked for sequencing were ones in whom flow cytometry had shown an expansion of CD8+CD57+ cells. All patients had severe acquired aplastic anemia diagnosed by International Study of Aplastic Anemia and Agranulocytosis and Camitta criteria. No therapy had been received by the patients at the time of blood sampling. In this study, sorted CD4+ and CD8+ T cells from the blood of healthy subjects and of severe aplastic anemia patients had their TCR repertoires deep-sequenced. Patients were enrolled under clinicaltrials.gov protocols 00001620, 01623167, 00001397, 00071045, 00081523 and 00961064 in the USA. Ficoll-Paque density gradient centrifugation was used to isolate peripheral blood mononuclear cells. Before DNA extraction, CD4+ and CD8+ T cells were sorted by FACS or by magnetic beads. Profiling of TCR beta VDJ combinations and CDR3 sequences used genomic DNA as the template. An Illumina HiSeq 2000 was the platform used for TCR repertoire sequencing. As for the authors' bioinformatics: Repertoire assessment relied on Simpson's diversity index, CDR3 size and DJ length profiles, and TRBV/TRBJ rearrangement plots. The most abundant DNA sequence in the deep sequencing data was taken as the immunodominant clone. CDR3 amino acid sequences were checked for sharing across subjects and were also compared against the VDJdb database and published repertoires. TCRdb cleaned the public reads at Q25 with fastp, built clones with MiXCR and kept in-frame beta chains. Merged by CDR3 protein, the rows form single entries marked with the most common genes and DNA. TCRdb's processing, not the study's, gives the V and J calls here. A total of a few hundred thousand distinct CDR3 sequences appear in this sample, approximately 57% of them only once. In total, the top ten clones hold around 1.2% of the sample.

The junction carries 13 bases between V and J, which are trimmed by 3 bases and 7 bases respectively. From cysteine to phenylalanine, the CDR3 is 13 amino acids long. The sequence is cut down to CDR3 DNA, 39 bases in frame from base 1. CDR1 and CDR2 were assigned from the germline V gene as SNHLY and FYNNEI. The chain joins TRBV2 to TRBJ2-7, with TRBD1 perhaps the D gene, on 6 matching bases. The specimen sequenced was sorted CD4+, CD8+, or CD8+CD57+ T cells (not recorded which) from PBMCs. The receptor comes from a human donor with aplastic anemia. Read as DNA, the sequence is TGTGCCAGCAGTGACTCCAGGGGCCGGGAGCAGTACTTC. Translated, this is CASSDSRGREQYF. The CDR3, completed at both ends by the reference TRBV2 and TRBJ2-7 genes, gives the full variable domain EPEVTQTPSHQVTQMGQEVILRCVPISNHLYFYWYRQILGQKVEFLVSFYNNEISEKSEIFDDQFSVERPDGSNFTLKIRSTKLEDSAMYFCASSDSRGREQYFGPGTRLTVT.